Below, 7 T cell receptor beta chains from the same sample are listed, as sequenced in a study of T-cell reconstitution after alpha-beta-depleted transplantation in children. Preparing the TCRbeta library involved the use of unique molecular identifiers. One entry per CDR3 protein, called by TCRdb with MiXCR from the PCR reads. The sample lists approximately 89,000 distinct CDR3 sequences, about 14% occurring once. The material was PBMCs, mostly from graft donor cells, obtained 180 days after TCRalphabeta/CD19-depleted stem cell transplant. These receptors originate from a male patient aged 2 to 10 who had a stem cell transplant for acute lymphoblastic leukemia, so the T cells may come from the graft donor.

In its sample, this clonotype was seen many times. The chain carries TRBV20-1 and TRBJ2-7; D tentatively reads TRBD1 or TRBD2 (5 bases each). CDR3 length: 14 residues. V was cut by 2 bases and J by 2 bases, with 13 bases left in between. From germline, CDR1 is DFQATT and CDR2 SNEGSKA (reference sequence). As DNA, the CDR3 is TGCAGTGCTAGATCACCAGGGACCCCCTACGAGCAGTACTTC. Protein sequence: CSARSPGTPYEQYF.

The chain combines TRBV29-1 with TRBJ2-3; D not resolved. V was shortened by 5 bases and J by 2 bases, with 8 bases between the two germline ends. The germline V gene has CDR1 SQVTM and CDR2 ANQGSEA. This CDR3 region has 12 residues. The CDR3 reads CSVLLDTDTQYF. The CDR3 DNA follows: TGCAGCGTTCTTCTAGACACAGATACGCAGTATTTT.

V usage is TRBV18 and J usage is TRBJ1-4; tentatively, D is TRBD1 (6 bases). Germline V lookup: CDR1 KGHSH, CDR2 LQKENI. The CDR3 contains 16 residues. V lost 3 bases and J lost 0, with 11 bases in between. The CDR3 DNA is TGTGCCAGCTCACCGGTGGGACACGCAACTAATGAAAAACTGTTTTTT. Protein sequence: CASSPVGHATNEKLFF.

This clonotype occurred a few times. This sequence joins TRBV7-9 and TRBJ2-5, with 7 positions matching TRBD2. Germline trimming cut 8 bases from V and 5 bases from J; bases unmatched to any gene: 11. Germline V lookup: CDR1 SEHNR, CDR2 FQNEAQ (reference sequence). The CDR3 totals 14 residues. Here the CDR3 reads CASSKGLPLETQYF. In DNA form, the CDR3 reads TGTGCCAGCTCCAAGGGACTACCGTTGGAGACCCAGTACTTC.

This clonotype was found a few times. This chain joins TRBV28 and TRBJ1-2; tentatively, D is TRBD1 (5 bases). The CDR3 is 11 amino acids. Germline V CDR1 and CDR2: MDHEN, SYDVKM. Trimming took 8 bases from V and 4 from J, leaving 8 bases between them. The CDR3 is CASRDSYGYTF. The CDR3 bases are TGTGCCAGCCGCGACAGCTATGGCTACACCTTC.

The gene calls are TRBV5-5 and TRBJ2-7, with TRBD2 as a possible D gene (5 bases). The germline V gene has CDR1 SGHKS and CDR2 YYEKEE (reference sequence). V lost 3 bases and J lost 0, with 22 bases in between. The CDR3 sequence is 18 residues long. The CDR3 loop reads CASSWEWQGRTSSYEQYF. In nucleotides, the CDR3 is TGTGCCAGCAGCTGGGAGTGGCAAGGACGCACAAGCTCCTACGAGCAGTACTTC. Using reference TRBV5-5 and TRBJ2-7 for the parts outside the CDR3, the full variable domain is DAGVTQSPTHLIKTRGQQVTLRCSPISGHKSVSWYQQVLGQGPQFIFQYYEKEERGRGNFPDRFSARQFPNYSSELNVNALLLGDSALYLCASSWEWQGRTSSYEQYFGPGTRLTVT.

This clonotype has just a few counts. The chain employs TRBV7-6 and TRBJ2-7; D is tentatively TRBD1 or TRBD2 (5 bases each). The V end was cut by 5 bases, the J end by 3 bases, with 14 bases between. Germline-derived CDR1 and CDR2 are SGHVS and FNYEAQ. This CDR3 has 14 amino acids. This chain's CDR3 is CASSVGDGNYEQYF. As DNA, the CDR3 is TGTGCCAGCAGCGTAGGGGACGGTAACTACGAGCAGTACTTC. Variable domain in full (rest from reference TRBV7-6 and TRBJ2-7): GAGVSQSPRYKVTKRGQDVALRCDPISGHVSLYWYRQALGQGPEFLTYFNYEAQQDKSGLPNDRFSAERPEGSISTLTIQRTEQRDSAMYRCASSVGDGNYEQYFGPGTRLTVT.